This TCR beta chain derives from a study of beta chain features in type 1 diabetes. Findings and caveats of the study: In every one of the four CD4+ subsets, TCRB CDR3s were moderately but significantly shorter in Type 1 diabetes patients.

Purity above 95% was achieved in all sorted populations. Expressed TCRB transcripts were sequenced because the isolated RNA had all been reverse transcribed beforehand. The data were produced by immunoSEQ multiplex PCR, yet TCRdb's version contains in-frame clones alone and is incomplete. The sample carries about 230,000 clones, 16% recorded once. This clone has just a few counts. Its specificity is unknown. The CDR3 consists of 16 residues. Germline lookup yields CDR1 KGHSH and CDR2 LQKENI. Trimming removed 2 bases from V and 0 bases from J, with 13 bases in between. This chain connects TRBV18 to TRBJ1-1, with a weak D call TRBD1 (6 bases). The source is a man aged 25-40 years with type 1 diabetes. Sequences were obtained from naive CD4+ T cells from blood. CDR3 in amino acids: CASSPWKGGMNTEAFF. The CDR3 bases are TGTGCCAGCTCACCATGGAAAGGGGGAATGAACACTGAAGCTTTCTTT. Complete variable domain (other parts from reference TRBV18 and TRBJ1-1): NAGVMQNPRHLVRRRGQEARLRCSPMKGHSHVYWYRQLPEEGLKFMVYLQKENIIDESGMPKERFSAEFPKEGPSILRIQQVVRGDSAAYFCASSPWKGGMNTEAFFGQGTRLTVV.